The 12 T cell receptor beta chains reported below all come from one sample, sequenced in a study of beta chain features in type 1 diabetes. Study-wide results and caveats: Type 1 diabetes patients showed a moderate but significant shortening of TCRB CDR3s in all four CD4+ subsets.

No antigen has been assigned to these receptors. All of the isolated RNA was reverse transcribed, so expressed TCRB transcripts were sequenced. Sequenced by immunoSEQ multiplex PCR; TCRdb stores in-frame clones only, minus some. The repertoire holds nearly 700,000 clones, with 13% as singletons. Sequencing was performed on naive CD4+ T cells from blood. The receptors originated from a man younger than 30 with type 1 diabetes.

The gene calls are TRBV19 and TRBJ2-1, with 7 bases matching TRBD1. V gave up 3 bases and J gave up 2 bases; unmatched junction bases: 4. Germline loops: CDR1 LNHDA, CDR2 SQIVND (reference sequence). CDR3 size: 15 residues. In nucleotides, the CDR3 is TGTGCCAGTAGTATTGGGCAGGGGGCCTACAATGAGCAGTTCTTC. Protein: CASSIGQGAYNEQFF.

This clone was detected a few times. CDR3 nucleotide sequence: TGTGCCAGCAGCGGCCAGGGGGAAGAGACCCAGTACTTC. Protein sequence: CASSGQGEETQYF. The V and J genes are TRBV7-9 and TRBJ2-5; 7 bases fit TRBD1. The CDR3 sequence is 13 residues long. The germline V gene has CDR1 SEHNR and CDR2 FQNEAQ (reference sequence). V dropped 5 bases and J dropped 3; count of bases not matched to a gene: 3. Based on the CDR3 plus reference TRBV7-9 and TRBJ2-5, the full variable domain is DTGVSQNPRHKITKRGQNVTFRCDPISEHNRLYWYRQTLGQGPEFLTYFQNEAQLEKSRLLSDRFSAERPKGSFSTLEIQRTEQGDSAMYLCASSGQGEETQYFGPGTRLLVL.

The rearrangement uses TRBV30 and TRBJ2-7; maybe TRBD1 (5 bases). This CDR3 is built from 12 residues. Deletions cut 2 bases from V and 4 bases from J, with 9 bases between. Germline values: CDR1 GTSNPN, CDR2 SVGIG (reference sequence). The CDR3 loop reads CAWSYQGYEQYF. CDR3 nucleotides: TGTGCCTGGAGTTATCAGGGTTACGAGCAGTACTTC.

The table lists this clone with a count of one. At one boundary the junction diverges from the germline segment, which might be a read error. The gene calls are TRBV2 and TRBJ2-1; D might be TRBD2 (7 bases). The germline gives CDR1 SNHLY, CDR2 FYNNEI. This CDR3 comprises 16 residues. As DNA, the CDR3 is TGTGCCAGCAGCGAAGGCGGGGGCATCAGTCTTTCCGAGCAGTTCTTC. It translates to CASSEGGGISLSEQFF.

This clone was detected a few times. This chain joins TRBV2 and TRBJ2-7; D is uncertain. The CDR3 is 11 amino acids. In germline, CDR1 is SNHLY, CDR2 FYNNEI. Trimming pared 7 bases from V and 3 bases from J, leaving 7 bases between. This CDR3 reads CASNIIYEQYF. DNA for the CDR3: TGTGCCAGCAACATTATCTACGAGCAGTACTTC.

This clone showed up just a few times. CDR3 loop: CATSRGETQYF. The CDR3 DNA reads as TGTGCCACCAGTAGGGGGGAGACCCAGTACTTC. The genes are TRBV11-2 and TRBJ2-5; maybe TRBD1 (6 bases). Germline V gives CDR1 SGHAT, CDR2 FQNNGV. Trimming left V 10 bases short and J 5 bases short, with 11 bases between. CDR3 length: 11 residues.

This rearrangement joins TRBV29-1 to TRBJ2-1; 7 bases align to TRBD2. Germline trimming cut 4 bases from V and 5 bases from J; bases unmatched to any gene: 8. This CDR3 has 14 residues. The germline V gene has CDR1 SQVTM and CDR2 ANQGSEA. CDR3 bases: TGCAGCGTTGGGGAACTAGCGATAAACAATGAGCAGTTCTTC. Its translation is CSVGELAINNEQFF.

About this clone: The sample carries other DNA sequences with the same CDR3. The chain is built from TRBV30 and TRBJ1-1; the D is unclear. The length of the CDR3 is 12 residues. CDR1 and CDR2 from the germline V gene are GTSNPN and SVGIG (reference sequence). V lost 1 base and J 5 bases, leaving 8 bases between the germline ends. Here the CDR3 DNA reads TGTGCCTGGAGTGAGGGTGGAACTGAAGCTTTCTTT. This codes for CAWSEGGTEAFF.

As regards this clone: Other DNA sequences in this specimen translate into the identical CDR3. The rearrangement uses TRBV5-1 and TRBJ2-5; 7 bases are shared with TRBD1. In germline, CDR1 is SGHRS, CDR2 YFSETQ. This CDR3 has 14 residues. The trim removed 0 bases at V and 1 base at J, leaving 0 bases unmatched. CDR3 protein: CASSLGQGQETQYF. CDR3 coding DNA: TGCGCCAGCAGCTTGGGACAGGGCCAAGAGACCCAGTACTTC.

This chain connects TRBV4-1 to TRBJ1-2; TRBD1 is a possible D gene (5 bases). Germline lookup yields CDR1 MGHRA and CDR2 YSYEKL. V was shortened by 0 bases and J by 5 bases, with 13 bases between the two germline ends. This CDR3 has 15 residues. The CDR3 nucleotides are TGCGCCAGCAGCCAAGAAGGCGGGGGATTTTATGGCTACACCTTC. Translation gives CASSQEGGGFYGYTF.

In this sample, this clone turned up a few times. The chain combines TRBV10-3 with TRBJ1-1; D is undetermined. CDR1 is ENHRY and CDR2 is SYGVKD in the germline V gene. This CDR3 has 14 residues. With 4 bases removed from V and 1 base from J, the gap between germline ends came to 10 bases. CDR3 sequence: CAISVTDGNTEAFF. The CDR3 region has the DNA TGTGCCATCAGTGTGACGGACGGGAACACTGAAGCTTTCTTT.

This clone was counted only a few times. The chain recombines TRBV6-6 with TRBJ1-2; D is perhaps TRBD1 (5 bases). CDR3 length: 13 amino acids. Trimming left V 4 bases short and J 8 bases short, with 14 bases between. The V gene's germline CDR1 is MNHNY and CDR2 SVGAGI (reference sequence). The CDR3 DNA reads as TGTGCCAGCAGTTTCGAGGCAGGGACCGGCTACACCTTC. Translating it yields CASSFEAGTGYTF.